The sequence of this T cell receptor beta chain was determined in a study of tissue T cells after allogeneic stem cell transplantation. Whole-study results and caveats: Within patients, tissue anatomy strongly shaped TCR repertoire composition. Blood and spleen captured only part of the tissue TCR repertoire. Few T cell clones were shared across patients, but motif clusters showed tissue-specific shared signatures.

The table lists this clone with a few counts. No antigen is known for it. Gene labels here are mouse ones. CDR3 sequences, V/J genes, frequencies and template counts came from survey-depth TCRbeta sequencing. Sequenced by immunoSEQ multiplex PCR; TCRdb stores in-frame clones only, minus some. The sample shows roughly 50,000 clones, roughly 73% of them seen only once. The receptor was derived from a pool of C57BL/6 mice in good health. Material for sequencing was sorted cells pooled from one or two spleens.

CDR3 residues: CASSFGTGGSYEQYF. The part of the CDR3 DNA that was read is TGTGCCAGCAGCTTCGGGACAGGGGGCTCCTATGAACAGTAC. The chain links TRBV3 to TRBJ2-7, with 11 nucleotides matching TRBD1. Read data end 1 residue before the CDR3 end; the end is taken from the germline J gene. V trimming: 3 bases; J trimming: 0 bases; junction bases outside the gene matches: 1. This CDR3 region has 15 residues. The germline V gene has CDR1 SNHLY and CDR2 FYNGKV (reference sequence). The entire variable domain, with the rest obtained from reference TRBV3 and TRBJ2-7, is as follows: GPKVLQIPSHQIIDMGQMVTLNCDPVSNHLYFYWYKQILGQQMEFLVNFYNGKVMEKSKLFKDQFSVERPDGSYFTLKIQPTALEDSAVYFCASSFGTGGSYEQYFGPGTRLTVL.